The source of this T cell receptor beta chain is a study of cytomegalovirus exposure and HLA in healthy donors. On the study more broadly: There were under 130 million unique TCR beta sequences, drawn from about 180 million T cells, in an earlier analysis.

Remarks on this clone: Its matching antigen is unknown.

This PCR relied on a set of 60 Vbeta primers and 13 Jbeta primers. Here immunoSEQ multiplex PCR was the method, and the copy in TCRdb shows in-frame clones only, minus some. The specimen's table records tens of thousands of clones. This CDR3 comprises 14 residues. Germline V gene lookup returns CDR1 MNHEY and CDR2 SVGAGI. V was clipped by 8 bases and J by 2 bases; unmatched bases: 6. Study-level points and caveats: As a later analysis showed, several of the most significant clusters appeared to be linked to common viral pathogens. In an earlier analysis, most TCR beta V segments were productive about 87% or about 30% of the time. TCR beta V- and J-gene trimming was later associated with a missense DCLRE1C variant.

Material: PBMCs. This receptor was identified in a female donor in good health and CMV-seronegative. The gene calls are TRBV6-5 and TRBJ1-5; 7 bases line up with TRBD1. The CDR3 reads CASAQGVRNQPQHF. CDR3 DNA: TGTGCCAGCGCTCAGGGGGTACGCAATCAGCCCCAGCATTTT.